This T cell receptor beta chain was sequenced in a study of cytomegalovirus exposure and HLA in healthy donors. Study-level points and caveats: Earlier analysis yielded a pattern in which most TCR beta V segments were productive about 90% or about 30% of the time. The study found most TCR sequences rare, yet found some public TCRs in many donors. An observed cluster of highly shared sequence variants was recorded as a likely sequencing artifact.

The CDR3 is 14 amino acids. Germline assignment: CDR1 LNHDA and CDR2 SQIVND (reference sequence). V shed 4 bases and J shed 6 bases, with 14 bases lying between them. A word on this clone: Its antigen is not identified.

The PCR used 60 Vbeta and 13 Jbeta primers. Data came from immunoSEQ multiplex PCR; TCRdb stores just in-frame clones and leaves some out. The data hold some 140,000 clones, with around 77% observed a single time. The TCR was taken from a woman aged 55-75 years in good health and CMV-seronegative. The sample taken for sequencing was PBMCs. V is TRBV19 and J is TRBJ2-3; D is possibly TRBD2 (7 bases). In DNA, the CDR3 is TGTGCCAGTAGTAGCCGGGGGGCAGGGGATACGCAGTATTTT. It codes for CASSSRGAGDTQYF.